Listed here are 13 T cell receptor beta chains from one sample, sequenced in a study of technical replicates of blood from a few donors. Libraries were prepared by immunoSEQ multiplex PCR; TCRdb keeps only in-frame clonotypes and omits some of them. The sample includes some 91,000 clones, approximately 94% of them seen just once. Material: T cells isolated from PBMCs. Source of these receptors: a human donor in good health.

This rearrangement joins TRBV19 to TRBJ2-7, with D perhaps TRBD2 (6 bases). This CDR3 spans 14 amino acids. Germline CDR1 and CDR2: LNHDA and SQIVND (reference sequence). V was shortened by 5 bases and J by 5 bases, with 16 bases between the two germline ends. DNA of the CDR3: TGTGCCAGTAGTTTACGAGGAGGGCCCAACGAGCAGTACTTC. Its protein is CASSLRGGPNEQYF.

J is TRBJ2-7 and V is TRBV29-1; 10 nucleotides agree with TRBD1. V was clipped by 4 bases and J by 3 bases; unmatched bases: 0. This CDR3 contains 12 residues. Germline loops: CDR1 SQVTM, CDR2 ANQGSEA. CDR3 DNA sequence: TGCAGCGTTGGGGACAGGGGCTACGAGCAGTACTTC. This gives the protein CSVGDRGYEQYF.

The chain is built from TRBV7-8 and TRBJ2-7; 7 bases match TRBD1. Germline-derived CDR1 and CDR2 are SGHVS and FQNEAQ. V trimming: 4 bases; J trimming: 0 bases; junction bases outside the gene matches: 0. The CDR3 has 13 amino acids. DNA for the CDR3: TGTGCCAGCAGCTGGGACAGCTCCTACGAGCAGTACTTC. It encodes CASSWDSSYEQYF.

This clone was seen a single time. The rearrangement uses TRBV10-3 and TRBJ2-1; 12 bases are shared with TRBD1. V lost 3 bases to trimming and J lost 10 bases; unmatched junction nucleotides: 7. Germline V gives CDR1 ENHRY, CDR2 SYGVKD. The CDR3 runs to 15 residues. The CDR3 loop reads CAISEPGQGAQEQFF. The CDR3 DNA reads as TGTGCCATCAGTGAACCGGGACAGGGGGCCCAAGAGCAGTTCTTC.

The chain combines TRBV6-1 with TRBJ2-7; D uncertain. The CDR3 consists of 15 residues. CDR1 is MNHNS, CDR2 SASEGT, per germline. V was cut by 4 bases and J by 5 bases, with 18 bases left in between. The CDR3 sequence is CASSVGWQVVDEQYF. Here the CDR3 DNA reads TGTGCCAGCAGTGTTGGTTGGCAGGTAGTTGACGAGCAGTACTTC.

This clone was detected only once. The gene calls are TRBV29-1 and TRBJ2-1; 16 positions match TRBD2. The CDR3 is 17 residues long. CDR1 is SQVTM and CDR2 is ANQGSEA in the germline V gene. The junction had 6 bases not matched to a gene; V was cut back by 3 bases and J by 4 bases. This chain's CDR3 is CSVETGLAGGHYNEQFF. In nucleotides, the CDR3 is TGCAGCGTTGAGACGGGACTAGCGGGGGGGCATTACAATGAGCAGTTCTTC.

This chain connects TRBV29-1 to TRBJ2-7, with TRBD1 identical over 7 bases. The ends lost 5 bases at V and 3 bases at J; junction bases unmatched: 7. This CDR3 has 13 amino acids. From germline, CDR1 is SQVTM and CDR2 ANQGSEA. The CDR3 is CSVLPQGVYEQYF. In nucleotides, the CDR3 is TGCAGCGTTCTTCCTCAGGGGGTCTACGAGCAGTACTTC.

This clone was found once. The chain employs TRBV2 and TRBJ1-1, with D possibly being TRBD1 (5 bases). With 10 bases removed from V and 5 bases from J, the gap between germline ends came to 20 bases. Germline V CDR1 and CDR2: SNHLY, FYNNEI. This CDR3 has 14 amino acids. This chain's CDR3 is CATRHGGYKTEAFF. For the CDR3, the DNA is TGTGCCACCCGTCACGGGGGGTATAAGACTGAAGCTTTCTTT. The whole variable domain, remainder taken from reference TRBV2 and TRBJ1-1, is EPEVTQTPSHQVTQMGQEVILRCVPISNHLYFYWYRQILGQKVEFLVSFYNNEISEKSEIFDDQFSVERPDGSNFTLKIRSTKLEDSAMYFCATRHGGYKTEAFFGQGTRLTVV.

This clone was seen a handful of times. The CDR3 loop is CSVVQRGNTEAFF. DNA of the CDR3: TGCAGCGTTGTTCAGCGCGGGAACACTGAAGCTTTCTTT. The rearrangement uses TRBV29-1 and TRBJ1-1; D is uncertain. With 4 bases removed from V and 1 base from J, the gap between germline ends came to 10 bases. Germline CDR1 reads SQVTM; CDR2 reads ANQGSEA. This CDR3 has 13 amino acids.

The chain recombines TRBV13 with TRBJ2-7; no reliable D call. The germline CDR1 and CDR2 sequences are PRHDT and FYEKMQ (reference sequence). This CDR3 has 15 residues. Trimming removed 2 bases from V and 0 bases from J, with 11 bases in between. The DNA for the CDR3 is TGTGCCAGCAGCTTAACTTTCTTTAGCTCCTACGAGCAGTACTTC. Its translation is CASSLTFFSSYEQYF.

The V and J genes are TRBV6-6 and TRBJ1-3, with D possibly being TRBD1 (5 bases). Germline V gene data show CDR1 as MNHNY and CDR2 as SVGAGI (reference sequence). V was pared by 3 bases and J by 4 bases, with 13 bases between. The CDR3 runs 15 residues. CDR3 loop: CASSYVVGGGNTIYF. In nucleotides, the CDR3 is TGTGCCAGCAGTTATGTGGTGGGGGGGGGAAACACCATATATTTT.

J is TRBJ1-3 and V is TRBV5-1; D might be TRBD1 (6 bases). The CDR3 has 16 residues. Germline-derived CDR1 and CDR2 are SGHRS and YFSETQ. Trimming removed 4 bases at V and 0 bases at J, with 14 bases between. CDR3 amino acids: CASSTTGPLSGNTIYF. Here the CDR3 DNA reads TGCGCCAGCAGCACCACAGGGCCCCTCTCTGGAAACACCATATATTTT.

The table lists this clone with a count of one. The CDR3 DNA reads as TGCGCCAGCAGGACAGGGGAACATCAGCCCCAGCATTTT. As protein: CASRTGEHQPQHF. This chain uses TRBV10-2 with TRBJ1-5; TRBD1 aligns across 8 bases. Germline CDR1 and CDR2: WSHSY and SAAADI. This CDR3 comprises 13 residues. After removal of 6 bases from V and 5 bases from J, the junction contained 3 bases not matched to a gene.